The 4 T cell receptor beta chains below all came from one sample that was sequenced in a study of siplizumab effects on memory and regulatory T cells. Data came from immunoSEQ multiplex PCR; TCRdb stores just in-frame clones and leaves some out. This table holds approximately 60,000 clones, 79% found once. The sample comprised memory CD4+ T cells sorted from blood. The source of these receptors is a human donor in good health.

The chain has TRBV25-1 and TRBJ2-2, with 9 nucleotides matching TRBD1. Trimming removed 6 bases from V and 4 bases from J; junction bases left unmatched: 6. Germline V lookup: CDR1 MGHDK, CDR2 SYGVNS. The CDR3 sequence is 15 residues long. CDR3 sequence (DNA): TGTGCCAGCAGCGGGGACAGGGTAGGCACCGGGGAGCTGTTTTTT. Translated: CASSGDRVGTGELFF.

The rearrangement links TRBV12-5 to TRBJ2-7, with D perhaps matching TRBD1 or TRBD2 (7 bases each). CDR1 LGHNT and CDR2 FRNRAP come from the germline V gene. Between the trimmed V and J ends, which lost 3 bases and 2 bases, there was a span of 14 bases. The CDR3 is made up of 15 amino acids. The CDR3 nucleotides are TGTGCTAGTGGTTTCGGGCAGGGGGGGACCTACGAGCAGTACTTC. The encoded protein is CASGFGQGGTYEQYF.

The rearrangement uses TRBV6-5 and TRBJ2-1; the D gene is possibly TRBD2 (6 bases). The V end lost 2 bases, the J end lost 0 bases, and 8 bases lay between the germline ends. Germline CDR1 MNHEY, CDR2 SVGAGI. The CDR3 covers 15 residues. The CDR3: CASSYVTSSYNEQFF. CDR3 in DNA: TGTGCCAGCAGTTACGTGACTAGCTCCTACAATGAGCAGTTCTTC.

This chain joins TRBV16 and TRBJ2-2; the D is unclear. The CDR3 runs to 15 residues. Trimming removed 2 bases at V and 0 bases at J, with 7 bases between. The germline V gene encodes CDR1 KGHSY and CDR2 FQNENV. CDR3 sequence (DNA): TGTGCCAGCAGCCAAGCCGCAACGAACACCGGGGAGCTGTTTTTT. Encoded protein: CASSQAATNTGELFF.